The 18 T cell receptor beta chains in this list originate from one sample, sequenced in a study of T cell responses to AZD1222 COVID-19 vaccine. Method: immunoSEQ multiplex PCR; TCRdb's copy keeps in-frame clones and lacks some. This sample has roughly 170,000 clones; about 92% occur once, and the top ten carry 0.9%. Material: peripheral blood, obtained on day 0 of AZD1222 vaccination. The source is an adult in good health.

This chain connects TRBV4-1 to TRBJ1-5; D is ambiguous. Germline V gives CDR1 MGHRA, CDR2 YSYEKL. CDR3 length: 15 residues. V gave up 2 bases and J gave up 3 bases, with 11 bases separating them. The CDR3 spells CASSQSSQLNQPQHF. The CDR3 coding sequence is TGCGCCAGCAGCCAATCCAGCCAGCTCAATCAGCCCCAGCATTTT.

The chain links TRBV5-1 to TRBJ2-7, with D perhaps TRBD1 or TRBD2 (5 bases each). This CDR3 comprises 13 residues. Trimming stripped 2 bases from V and 5 bases from J, with 11 bases between. In germline, CDR1 is SGHRS, CDR2 YFSETQ. CDR3 coding DNA: TGCGCCAGCAGCTTTTCGGGGACCCACGAGCAGTACTTC. Encoded protein: CASSFSGTHEQYF. Full variable domain (missing parts from reference TRBV5-1 and TRBJ2-7): KAGVTQTPRYLIKTRGQQVTLSCSPISGHRSVSWYQQTPGQGLQFLFEYFSETQRNKGNFPGRFSGRQFSNSRSEMNVSTLELGDSALYLCASSFSGTHEQYFGPGTRLTVT.

This chain links TRBV5-1 with TRBJ1-1; D uncertain. The CDR3 has 13 residues. Germline V lookup: CDR1 SGHRS, CDR2 YFSETQ. V was trimmed by 5 bases and J by 3 bases, leaving 11 bases between them. The CDR3 is CASSGLGDTEAFF. The CDR3 bases are TGCGCCAGCAGTGGGCTTGGGGACACTGAAGCTTTCTTT. The full variable domain, completed using reference TRBV5-1 and TRBJ1-1, is KAGVTQTPRYLIKTRGQQVTLSCSPISGHRSVSWYQQTPGQGLQFLFEYFSETQRNKGNFPGRFSGRQFSNSRSEMNVSTLELGDSALYLCASSGLGDTEAFFGQGTRLTVV.

V gene TRBV18 combines with J gene TRBJ1-1; perhaps TRBD1 as D (5 bases). The CDR3 is 13 amino acids. Germline V lookup: CDR1 KGHSH, CDR2 LQKENI. V was shortened by 6 bases and J by 1 base, with 9 bases between the two germline ends. This CDR3 reads CASSRGTNTEAFF. The CDR3 nucleotides are TGTGCCAGCTCCCGGGGGACGAACACTGAAGCTTTCTTT.

This chain connects TRBV15 to TRBJ1-5; 9 bases line up with TRBD1. The V gene's germline CDR1 is LNHNV and CDR2 YYDKDF (reference sequence). J lost 4 bases, V lost 7 bases, and 8 bases had no gene match. The CDR3 contains 15 residues. CDR3 coding DNA: TGTGCCACCATGCGGGACAGGGCCGTTAATCAGCCCCAGCATTTT. Translation gives CATMRDRAVNQPQHF.

The chain has TRBV5-1 and TRBJ2-7; TRBD1 matches 10 bases. The CDR3 runs 14 residues. V lost 4 bases, J lost 5 bases, and 6 bases stayed unmatched. Looked up from germline, CDR1 is SGHRS and CDR2 is YFSETQ. As DNA, the CDR3 is TGCGCCAGCAGCACCTTGGACAGGGGGGACGAGCAGTACTTC. This sequence encodes CASSTLDRGDEQYF.

The V gene is TRBV7-9, the J gene TRBJ2-1, with D perhaps assigned TRBD1 or TRBD2 (5 bases each). The V end was cut by 3 bases, the J end by 3 bases, with 15 bases between. The CDR3 contains 16 residues. CDR1 is SEHNR, CDR2 FQNEAQ, per germline (reference sequence). This CDR3 reads CASSLNSGLYYNEQFF. The DNA of the CDR3 is TGTGCCAGCAGCTTGAATTCGGGGCTATACTACAATGAGCAGTTCTTC.

The chain links TRBV5-1 to TRBJ2-5, with D tentatively TRBD1 or TRBD2 (7 bases each). The V and J ends lost 3 bases and 5 bases respectively, with 17 bases between them. This CDR3 contains 15 residues. Germline CDR1 and CDR2: SGHRS and YFSETQ. This CDR3 reads CASSYDPGGAETQYF. In DNA form, the CDR3 reads TGCGCCAGCAGCTATGACCCAGGGGGGGCGGAGACCCAGTACTTC.

The chain recombines TRBV2 with TRBJ1-2; D is uncertain. This CDR3 is 11 amino acids long. The V end lost 5 bases, the J end lost 4 bases, and 5 bases lay between the germline ends. Germline V CDR1 and CDR2: SNHLY, FYNNEI. Here the CDR3 reads CASSFGYGYTF. CDR3 DNA sequence: TGTGCCAGCAGTTTTGGCTATGGCTACACCTTC.

As to this clone: The DNA is left out, because the CDR3 cannot be placed on it with certainty; the CDR3 is given as TCRdb lists it. The rearrangement links TRBV3-1 (or the pseudogene TRBV3-2) to TRBJ1-5; no DNA check was done on the table's D call, TRBD1. From its first to its last residue, the CDR3 has 16 amino acids. CDR1 and CDR2 (germline): LGHDT, YNNKEL (reference sequence). The CDR3 is CASSPGRDRGILAQHF.

The chain is built from TRBV7-9 and TRBJ1-2, with D maybe TRBD1 (6 bases). Looked up from germline, CDR1 is SEHNR and CDR2 is FQNEAQ (reference sequence). This CDR3 comprises 16 residues. The V end lost 5 bases, the J end lost 4 bases, and 20 bases lay between the germline ends. CDR3 protein: CASSPRPQGTLYGYTF. The CDR3 region has the DNA TGTGCCAGCAGCCCCCGCCCGCAGGGGACACTCTATGGCTACACCTTC.

This clone has only one observation. This chain links TRBV30 with TRBJ1-4, with TRBD1 as a possible D gene (5 bases). The CDR3 has 17 amino acids. Germline CDR1 and CDR2: GTSNPN and SVGIG (reference sequence). CDR3 in amino acids: CASTEGFVGATNEKLFF. CDR3 in DNA: TGTGCGAGCACGGAGGGGTTCGTTGGTGCAACTAATGAAAAACTGTTTTTT.

This clone was observed a single time. This chain uses TRBV11-2 with TRBJ1-1; no firm D call. The CDR3 loop spans 14 amino acids. The germline V and J ends were trimmed by 0 bases and 2 bases, with 7 bases remaining between them. Per the germline V gene, CDR1 is SGHAT and CDR2 is FQNNGV. CDR3 region: CASSLDQGNTEAFF. As DNA, the CDR3 is TGTGCCAGCAGCTTAGATCAAGGTAACACTGAAGCTTTCTTT.

The rearrangement uses TRBV7-3 and TRBJ2-1, with D perhaps matching TRBD1 or TRBD2 (6 bases each). The germline CDR1 and CDR2 sequences are SGHTA and FQGTGA. Trimming cost V 4 bases and J 10 bases, with 14 bases left between them. The CDR3 sequence is 13 residues long. The CDR3 reads CASSSGRGGEQFF. CDR3 DNA sequence: TGTGCCAGCAGCTCGGGCAGGGGAGGCGAGCAGTTCTTC.

This rearrangement joins TRBV4-2 to TRBJ1-6; 10 nucleotides match TRBD1. This CDR3 is 15 amino acids long. Per germline, CDR1 LGHNA and CDR2 YNFKEQ. V was clipped by 10 bases and J by 7 bases; unmatched bases: 10. CDR3 bases: TGTGCCACCCTCCGGAGACAGGGGGCCAATTCACCCCTCCACTTT. This sequence encodes CATLRRQGANSPLHF.

In this sample, this clone turned up a few times. This specimen includes other DNA sequences encoding the same CDR3. The J gene is TRBJ1-2, the V gene TRBV7-8, with 8 bases lining up with TRBD1. The CDR3 sequence is 13 residues long. Looked up from germline, CDR1 is SGHVS and CDR2 is FQNEAQ. Losses at the gene ends were 5 bases for V and 2 bases for J; bases not matched to a gene: 1. CDR3: CASSRDRNYGYTF. The CDR3, as DNA: TGTGCCAGCAGCCGGGACAGGAACTATGGCTACACCTTC. Supplemented by reference TRBV7-8 and TRBJ1-2, the full variable domain reads GAGVSQSPRYKVAKRGQDVALRCDPISGHVSLFWYQQALGQGPEFLTYFQNEAQLDKSGLPSDRFFAERPEGSVSTLKIQRTQQEDSAVYLCASSRDRNYGYTFGSGTRLTVV.

J is TRBJ2-7 and V is TRBV6-6; 7 nucleotides line up with TRBD1. Trimming at V came to 9 bases and at J to 3 bases, leaving 8 bases not matched to a gene. The CDR3 has 13 amino acids. Germline CDR1 and CDR2: MNHNY and SVGAGI (reference sequence). The CDR3 region has the DNA TGTGCCAGTACTCGGGACAGCAACTACGAGCAGTACTTC. Amino acids: CASTRDSNYEQYF.

The chain is built from TRBV6-5 and TRBJ1-2; D not resolved. The CDR3 sequence is 13 residues long. Deletions cut 6 bases from V and 7 bases from J, with 15 bases between. Germline V gene data show CDR1 as MNHEY and CDR2 as SVGAGI. For the CDR3, the DNA is TGTGCCAGCAGACCCTTTCCCTCGACTGGCTACACCTTC. The encoded protein is CASRPFPSTGYTF.